This passage covers 20 T cell receptor beta chains from one sample sequenced in a study of radiation and T cells in renal cell carcinoma. Time point defined: blood 4 weeks post-SBRT, at nephrectomy. The treatment: 15 Gy SBRT to primary tumor, nephrectomy 4 weeks later. Assay: immunoSEQ multiplex PCR; the TCRdb copy retains only in-frame clones and omits some. Of under 200,000 clones in the sample, about nine tenths were seen once. The sample consisted of blood, taken from a patient whose treatment included radiotherapy and nephrectomy. The receptors were gathered from a woman aged 50 to 65 with renal cell carcinoma.

V and J are TRBV18 and TRBJ1-2, with D possibly matching TRBD1 (5 bases). Germline assignment: CDR1 KGHSH and CDR2 LQKENI. The V end was cut by 3 bases, the J end by 8 bases, with 22 bases between. The CDR3 is 16 residues long. CDR3 in amino acids: CASSPSGTGPAWGYTF. The CDR3 DNA reads TGTGCCAGCTCACCCTCCGGGACGGGACCGGCCTGGGGCTACACCTTC.

The V and J genes are TRBV9 and TRBJ2-5, with 10 bases identical to TRBD2. CDR3 length: 16 amino acids. CDR1 is SGDLS, CDR2 YYNGEE, per germline. V shed 4 bases and J 4 bases; nucleotides not matched to a gene: 10. CDR3 DNA sequence: TGTGCCAGCAGCCCAGGAGCGGGGGGGCTAGGAGAGACCCAGTACTTC. It yields the protein CASSPGAGGLGETQYF.

The CDR3, as DNA: TGCGCCAGCAGTGCAATCGCCGGGACAGGGGTGACCGGGGAGCTGTTTTTT. Its protein product is CASSAIAGTGVTGELFF. The V gene is TRBV23-1, the J gene TRBJ2-2; 10 positions match TRBD1. TRBV23-1 is recorded as an ORF, its role being uncertain. The CDR3 covers 17 residues. Unmatched junction bases numbered 11, after V lost 5 bases and J lost 5 bases.

The V call is TRBV4-3, the J call TRBJ1-2; TRBD1 might be the D (6 bases). This CDR3 contains 14 residues. Germline lookup yields CDR1 LGHNA and CDR2 YSLEER. Trimming shortened V by 4 bases and J by 4 bases, and 13 bases separated the two germline ends. CDR3 sequence reads: CASSPAYRAYGYTF. The CDR3 DNA reads TGCGCCAGCAGCCCCGCCTACAGGGCCTATGGCTACACCTTC.

The genes are TRBV2 and TRBJ2-3; possibly TRBD1 for D (5 bases). CDR1 is SNHLY and CDR2 is FYNNEI in the germline V gene. V was trimmed by 3 bases and J by 0 bases, leaving 19 bases between them. This CDR3 contains 18 residues. CDR3 sequence: CASSEYRTGSTSTDTQYF. DNA for the CDR3: TGTGCCAGCAGTGAGTACAGGACGGGCTCCACTAGCACAGATACGCAGTATTTT.

The chain recombines TRBV6-5 with TRBJ2-1; D gene ambiguous. This CDR3 region has 13 residues. The germline V and J ends were trimmed by 6 bases and 8 bases, with 14 bases remaining between them. Germline lookup yields CDR1 MNHEY and CDR2 SVGAGI. The CDR3 bases are TGTGCCAGCAGAATAAACCTTAGCCATGAGCAGTTCTTC. Its translation: CASRINLSHEQFF.

The chain employs TRBV6-6 and TRBJ2-7; the D is unclear. Germline-derived CDR1 and CDR2 are MNHNY and SVGAGI (reference sequence). The CDR3 extends over 11 amino acids. Trimming removed 6 bases at V and 4 bases at J, with 7 bases between. The DNA for the CDR3 is TGTGCCAGCAGCCCGAAGTACGAGCAGTACTTC. Protein: CASSPKYEQYF.

The CDR3 nucleotides are TGTGCCAGCAGCTTGGACGCTGGTGCCTACGAGCAGTACTTC. This translates into CASSLDAGAYEQYF. The V call is TRBV7-6, the J call TRBJ2-7; no firm D call. CDR1 SGHVS and CDR2 FNYEAQ come from the germline V gene. The length of the CDR3 is 14 residues. V lost 3 bases to trimming and J lost 2 bases, with 11 bases between them.

V gene TRBV5-1 combines with J gene TRBJ2-2; 8 bases agree with TRBD1. Trimming cost V 4 bases and J 1 base; bases outside gene matches: 6. The CDR3 consists of 16 residues. CDR1 is SGHRS, CDR2 YFSETQ, per germline. In DNA, the CDR3 is TGCGCCAGCAGCGGCTCCGGGACAGGGAACACCGGGGAGCTGTTTTTT. Amino acid sequence: CASSGSGTGNTGELFF.

V is TRBV10-1 and J is TRBJ2-3; D gene unclear. CDR3 length: 16 amino acids. The germline V gene has CDR1 WNHNN and CDR2 SYGVQD (reference sequence). Trimming stripped 7 bases from V and 3 bases from J, with 20 bases between. The CDR3 region has the DNA TGCGCCAGCACTTCGCTGGAGAGGCGCGTAACAGATACGCAGTATTTT. As protein: CASTSLERRVTDTQYF.

The genes are TRBV4-3 and TRBJ2-1; TRBD2 matches at 8 bases. This CDR3 comprises 15 residues. V gave up 1 base and J gave up 5 bases; unmatched junction bases: 4. Germline-derived CDR1 and CDR2 are LGHNA and YSLEER. DNA of the CDR3: TGCGCCAGCAGCCAAGTGTGGCGGGGGGACAATGAGCAGTTCTTC. It is translated as CASSQVWRGDNEQFF.

The chain has TRBV15 and TRBJ1-1; no clear D. The CDR3 is 16 amino acids. Germline V gives CDR1 LNHNV, CDR2 YYDKDF (reference sequence). V lost 0 bases to trimming and J lost 1 base, with 12 bases between them. The CDR3 is CATSRDLYGQNTEAFF. The DNA of the CDR3 is TGTGCCACCAGCAGAGATCTCTATGGGCAGAACACTGAAGCTTTCTTT.

The chain couples TRBV19 to TRBJ1-5; no clear D gene. The CDR3 is made up of 15 amino acids. V was trimmed by 6 bases and J by 1 base, leaving 13 bases between them. Germline V CDR1 and CDR2: LNHDA, SQIVND (reference sequence). The CDR3 nucleotides are TGTGCCAGTAGGACCGCGGGAGAGAGCAATCAGCCCCAGCATTTT. This gives the protein CASRTAGESNQPQHF.

This clone is a singleton in its sample. The chain combines TRBV25-1 with TRBJ2-1; 11 bases are a match to TRBD2. After removal of 6 bases from V and 4 bases from J, the junction contained 8 bases not matched to a gene. In germline, CDR1 is MGHDK, CDR2 SYGVNS. CDR3 length: 16 amino acids. The CDR3 DNA sequence: TGTGCCAGCAGGATAGCTAGCGGGGGGACGTACAATGAGCAGTTCTTC. Amino acid sequence: CASRIASGGTYNEQFF.

J is TRBJ2-5 and V is TRBV6-1; D is unresolved. The CDR3 totals 17 residues. Looked up from germline, CDR1 is MNHNS and CDR2 is SASEGT. V shed 1 base and J shed 0 bases, with 15 bases lying between them. The CDR3 is CASSEGLGPMYQETQYF. In DNA, the CDR3 is TGTGCCAGCAGTGAAGGCCTGGGCCCGATGTACCAAGAGACCCAGTACTTC.

This chain joins TRBV7-8 and TRBJ2-7; D is unresolved. V lost 1 base and J 0 bases, leaving 7 bases between the germline ends. Germline CDR1 SGHVS, CDR2 FQNEAQ. The CDR3 consists of 14 residues. CDR3 region: CASSLVGGSYEQYF. CDR3 sequence (DNA): TGTGCCAGCAGCTTAGTCGGCGGCTCCTACGAGCAGTACTTC. Combining the CDR3 with reference TRBV7-8 and TRBJ2-7 gives the whole variable domain GAGVSQSPRYKVAKRGQDVALRCDPISGHVSLFWYQQALGQGPEFLTYFQNEAQLDKSGLPSDRFFAERPEGSVSTLKIQRTQQEDSAVYLCASSLVGGSYEQYFGPGTRLTVT.

V and J are TRBV13 and TRBJ1-2, with D possibly matching TRBD1 (6 bases). CDR3 size: 14 residues. Germline CDR1 PRHDT, CDR2 FYEKMQ (reference sequence). Trimming took off 6 bases at V and 5 bases at J, with 16 bases between the two ends. DNA of the CDR3: TGTGCCAGCAGGGGGGTGACAGGCGGTTATGGCTACACCTTC. Translating it yields CASRGVTGGYGYTF.

The chain recombines TRBV27 with TRBJ1-6; weak D call: TRBD1 (6 bases). V was cut by 2 bases and J by 11 bases, with 16 bases left in between. From germline, CDR1 is MNHEY and CDR2 SMNVEV (reference sequence). The CDR3 extends over 15 amino acids. The CDR3 sequence is CASSLGGGGTAPLHF. The CDR3 nucleotides are TGTGCCAGCAGTTTAGGGGGCGGGGGGACGGCACCCCTCCACTTT.

The V call is TRBV29-1, the J call TRBJ2-7; D perhaps matches TRBD2 (5 bases). V gave up 5 bases and J gave up 6 bases, with 17 bases separating them. Germline V gives CDR1 SQVTM, CDR2 ANQGSEA. There are 13 residues in the CDR3. The CDR3 DNA reads TGCAGCGTTCCCTACCGTGGACTTTGCGAGCAGTACTTC. Translated: CSVPYRGLCEQYF.

The V call is TRBV7-8, the J call TRBJ1-2, with D maybe TRBD1 (5 bases). Germline CDR1 is SGHVS and CDR2 is FQNEAQ. The CDR3 covers 17 residues. V was pared by 0 bases and J by 4 bases, with 18 bases between. This CDR3 reads CASSLAAGRGRRYGYTF. For the CDR3, the DNA is TGTGCCAGCAGCTTAGCGGCGGGGCGGGGTAGGCGCTATGGCTACACCTTC.